This T cell receptor (beta chain) was recorded in a study of shared clonotypes between healthy human individuals. V was clipped by 4 bases and J by 9 bases; unmatched bases: 18. The CDR3 loop spans 17 amino acids. Germline V gene lookup returns CDR1 SGHRS and CDR2 YFSETQ. Only in-frame clones appear in the TCRdb table, and some are missing; sequencing was by immunoSEQ multiplex PCR. This table has 2 million to 2.5 million clones, 93% appearing once. V is TRBV5-1 and J is TRBJ2-7, with 11 bases identical to TRBD1. The sample taken for sequencing was naive CD4+ T cells from PBMCs. Sample subset: CD45RA+ positively selected. This TCR was sampled from a man aged 18 to 30 in good health. Some clones in this sample may be carry-over from other donors' samples. CDR3 loop: CASSRGGPGQGVRGQYF. The CDR3 coding sequence is TGCGCCAGCAGCCGAGGAGGACCGGGACAGGGGGTCAGGGGGCAGTACTTC.